Presented here are 7 T cell receptor beta chains from one specimen sequenced in a study of T-cell reconstitution after alpha-beta-depleted transplantation in children. Molecular barcoding with unique molecular identifiers was used for the TCRbeta library. In TCRdb, the PCR reads were re-called with MiXCR into one record per CDR3 protein. The profile covers about 580,000 distinct CDR3 sequences, with roughly 23% appearing a single time and 13% to 15% taken by the ten largest. The sequenced sample was PBMCs, mostly from graft donor cells, obtained 360 days after TCRalphabeta/CD19-depleted stem cell transplant. All receptors come from a boy in the first two years of life who had a stem cell transplant for acute myeloid leukemia, so the T cells may come from the graft donor.

V is TRBV20-1 and J is TRBJ2-1; 8 positions agree with TRBD2. CDR1 is DFQATT, CDR2 SNEGSKA, per germline (reference sequence). With V trimmed by 5 bases and J by 0 bases, 12 bases remained unmatched. The CDR3 sequence is 17 residues long. Here the CDR3 DNA reads TGCAGTGCTTGGGACCTAGCGGGTTTTGTCTCCTACAATGAGCAGTTCTTC. It specifies CSAWDLAGFVSYNEQFF.

The chain has TRBV11-1 and TRBJ2-1; the D is unclear. The ends were cut back, 1 base at V and 8 bases at J, with 15 bases in the middle. CDR1 and CDR2 from the germline V gene are SGHAT and FQDESV (reference sequence). CDR3 length: 15 amino acids. The CDR3 reads CASSLGVDRAHEQFF. The CDR3 DNA is TGTGCCAGCAGCTTAGGGGTGGACCGCGCCCATGAGCAGTTCTTC.

This clonotype was found a few times. The CDR3 loop reads CSARVDRVGETQYF. Written as DNA, the CDR3 is TGCAGTGCAAGGGTGGACAGGGTAGGAGAGACCCAGTACTTC. The chain has TRBV20-1 and TRBJ2-5, with 8 bases identical to TRBD1. The CDR3 extends over 14 amino acids. From germline, CDR1 is DFQATT and CDR2 SNEGSKA (reference sequence). The V segment lost 6 bases and the J segment 4 bases; nucleotides outside the gene matches: 10.

The rearrangement uses TRBV20-1 and TRBJ2-5; no reliable D call. The germline V and J ends were trimmed by 3 bases and 5 bases, with 7 bases remaining between them. Germline CDR1 and CDR2: DFQATT and SNEGSKA (reference sequence). This CDR3 is 11 amino acids long. CDR3 in DNA: TGCAGTGCTAGGGGTGCCGAGACCCAGTACTTC. Translation: CSARGAETQYF.

This clonotype was recorded a few times. The V call is TRBV5-5, the J call TRBJ2-3; TRBD2 matches 10 bases. Germline CDR1 SGHKS, CDR2 YYEKEE (reference sequence). CDR3 size: 16 residues. The trim removed 2 bases at V and 2 bases at J, leaving 5 bases unmatched. For the CDR3, the DNA is TGTGCCAGCAGCTTAGCGGGGGGGCATTCCACAGATACGCAGTATTTT. The encoded protein is CASSLAGGHSTDTQYF.

This clonotype was detected many times. Sequence at one end of the junction differs from germline and may be a read error. This rearrangement joins TRBV20-1 to TRBJ2-3; D is ambiguous. This CDR3 has 13 amino acids. CDR1 is DFQATT, CDR2 SNEGSKA, per germline (reference sequence). DNA of the CDR3: TGCAGTGCTAACCCTCAGAGCACGGATACGCAGTATTTT. This gives the protein CSANPQSTDTQYF.

This clonotype was seen many times. The chain is built from TRBV7-9 and TRBJ2-7; maybe TRBD2 (7 bases). The V gene's germline CDR1 is SEHNR and CDR2 FQNEAQ (reference sequence). Trimming removed 5 bases at V and 7 bases at J, with 12 bases between. This CDR3 spans 12 amino acids. CDR3 region: CASSPGGPEQYV. CDR3 coding DNA: TGTGCCAGCAGCCCCGGGGGGCCGGAGCAGTACGTC.